The clone carrying this T cell receptor beta chain was picked up a small number of times. Amplified regions were TCR beta CDR3 sequences from RNA transcripts. Researchers ran a first-round RT-PCR on the TCR CDR3 using the HTBI primer set. TCRdb passed the multiplex PCR reads through MiXCR, listing each CDR3 protein once. The sample yields about half a million distinct CDR3 sequences, approximately 20% seen once. The CDR3 extends over 14 amino acids. The V gene's germline CDR1 is MNHGY and CDR2 SVAAGI. Between the trimmed V and J ends, which lost 7 bases and 0 bases, there was a span of 13 bases. This sample was included in a study of T cells in Graves' hyperthyroidism and ophthalmopathy.

This TCR was sampled from a man aged 40-55 years with Graves' ophthalmopathy. Input material: blood. This chain joins TRBV6-9 and TRBJ2-7; D is ambiguous. CDR3: CASTSPPSSYEQYF. DNA for the CDR3: TGTGCCAGCACCTCCCCCCCTAGCTCCTACGAGCAGTACTTC.